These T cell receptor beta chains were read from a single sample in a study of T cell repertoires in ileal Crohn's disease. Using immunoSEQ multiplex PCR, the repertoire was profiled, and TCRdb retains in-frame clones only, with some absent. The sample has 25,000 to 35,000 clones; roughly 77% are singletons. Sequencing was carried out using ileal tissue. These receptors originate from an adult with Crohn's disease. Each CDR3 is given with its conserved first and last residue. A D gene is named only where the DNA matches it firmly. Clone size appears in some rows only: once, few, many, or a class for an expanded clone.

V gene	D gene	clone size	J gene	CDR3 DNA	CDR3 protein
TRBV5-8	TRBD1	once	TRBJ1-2	TGTGCCAGCAGCTTCCGACAGGGGAGCTATGGCTACACCTTC	CASSFRQGSYGYTF
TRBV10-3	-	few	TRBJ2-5	TGTGCCATCAGTCCACGGGGCCAAGAGACCCAGTACTTC	CAISPRGQETQYF
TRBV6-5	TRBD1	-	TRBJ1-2	TGTGCCAGCAGTGAGGGACAGGGGGCGCGTGGCTACACCTTC	CASSEGQGARGYTF
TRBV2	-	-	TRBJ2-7	TGTGCCAGCAGGTTAAGGCAGGGCGCCGAGCAGTACTTC	CASRLRQGAEQYF
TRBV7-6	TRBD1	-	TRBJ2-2	TGTGCCAGCAGCTTAGCGCAGGGGACAGGGATTACCGGGGAGCTGTTTTTT	CASSLAQGTGITGELFF
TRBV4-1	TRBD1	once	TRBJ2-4	TGCGCCAGCAGCCGGACAGGGGGCTGGGAGGCCAAAAACATTCAGTACTTC	CASSRTGGWEAKNIQYF
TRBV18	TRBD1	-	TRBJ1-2	TGTGCCAGCTCACCGATATCGGACAGGGATAATTATGGCTACACCTTC	CASSPISDRDNYGYTF
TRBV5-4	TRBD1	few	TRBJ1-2	TGTGCCAGCAGCGCCGGGACAGGGATTCATGACTATGGCTACACCTTC	CASSAGTGIHDYGYTF
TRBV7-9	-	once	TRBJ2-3	TGTGCCAGCAGCTCCCCGGGACTGAGCACAGATACGCAGTATTTT	CASSSPGLSTDTQYF
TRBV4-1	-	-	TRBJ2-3	TGCGCCAGCAGCCAAGATGCGGGGGCAAGCACAGATACGCAGTATTTT	CASSQDAGASTDTQYF
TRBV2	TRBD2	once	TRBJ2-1	TGTGCCATCCGTGCCCTAGCGGACAATGAGCAGTTCTTC	CAIRALADNEQFF
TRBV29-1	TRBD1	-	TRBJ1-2	TGCAGCGTAGACAGGGCTAACTATGGCTACACCTTC	CSVDRANYGYTF
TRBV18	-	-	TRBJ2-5	TGTGCCAGCTCCCTCGGGGAGGCCCCCGGGACCCAGTACTTC	CASSLGEAPGTQYF